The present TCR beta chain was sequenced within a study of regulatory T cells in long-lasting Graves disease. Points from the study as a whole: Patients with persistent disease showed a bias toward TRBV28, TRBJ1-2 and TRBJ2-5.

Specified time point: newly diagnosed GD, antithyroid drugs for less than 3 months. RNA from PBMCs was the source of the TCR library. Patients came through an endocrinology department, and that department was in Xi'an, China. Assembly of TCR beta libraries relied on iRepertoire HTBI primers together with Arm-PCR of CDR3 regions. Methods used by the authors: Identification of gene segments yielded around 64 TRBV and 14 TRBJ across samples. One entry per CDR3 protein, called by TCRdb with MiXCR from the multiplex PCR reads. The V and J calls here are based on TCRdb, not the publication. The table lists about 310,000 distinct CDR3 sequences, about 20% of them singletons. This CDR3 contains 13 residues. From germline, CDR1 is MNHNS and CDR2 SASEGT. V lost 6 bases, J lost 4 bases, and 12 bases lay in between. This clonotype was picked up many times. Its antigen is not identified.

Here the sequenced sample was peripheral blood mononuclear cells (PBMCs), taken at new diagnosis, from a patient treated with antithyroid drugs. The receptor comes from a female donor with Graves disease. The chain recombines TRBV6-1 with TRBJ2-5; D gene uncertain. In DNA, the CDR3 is TGTGCCAGCAGCCAACACGGGCGAGAGACCCAGTACTTC. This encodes CASSQHGRETQYF.